This paragraph reports one TCR beta chain. These data are taken from a study of blood T cell repertoires in COVID-19. Study information: Whether acute or convalescent, the COVID-19 samples came from the United States, Italy and Spain. Sources were T cells, B-cell-depleted T cells, or PBMCs; the material itself was cDNA or gDNA.

Recovered status applied to Cohort 3 donors who had two consecutive negative PCRs. It also applied to those with clearance or with symptom resolution. In the original processing: How many nucleated cells were present was estimated from reference gene primer amplification. TCRdb's copy holds only in-frame clones and misses some; the assay was immunoSEQ multiplex PCR. The V and J calls and clone size come from that table; D and trimming were worked out from the DNA. This repertoire shows over 350,000 clones, about 83% found once; its top ten account for roughly 9.4%. J gave up 1 base and V 4 bases, and 7 bases lay outside the gene matches. The CDR3 sequence is 17 residues long. Germline V gene lookup returns CDR1 SGHAT and CDR2 FQNNGV.

The sequence was obtained from a woman aged 50 to 65 who had recovered from COVID-19. The J gene is TRBJ1-6, the V gene TRBV11-2; 7 bases match TRBD1. The sequenced sample consisted of PBMCs or T cells enriched from blood (not recorded which). DNA for the CDR3: TGTGCCAGCAGCTATACACAGGGGTGGTCCTATAATTCACCCCTCCACTTT. Translated: CASSYTQGWSYNSPLHF.